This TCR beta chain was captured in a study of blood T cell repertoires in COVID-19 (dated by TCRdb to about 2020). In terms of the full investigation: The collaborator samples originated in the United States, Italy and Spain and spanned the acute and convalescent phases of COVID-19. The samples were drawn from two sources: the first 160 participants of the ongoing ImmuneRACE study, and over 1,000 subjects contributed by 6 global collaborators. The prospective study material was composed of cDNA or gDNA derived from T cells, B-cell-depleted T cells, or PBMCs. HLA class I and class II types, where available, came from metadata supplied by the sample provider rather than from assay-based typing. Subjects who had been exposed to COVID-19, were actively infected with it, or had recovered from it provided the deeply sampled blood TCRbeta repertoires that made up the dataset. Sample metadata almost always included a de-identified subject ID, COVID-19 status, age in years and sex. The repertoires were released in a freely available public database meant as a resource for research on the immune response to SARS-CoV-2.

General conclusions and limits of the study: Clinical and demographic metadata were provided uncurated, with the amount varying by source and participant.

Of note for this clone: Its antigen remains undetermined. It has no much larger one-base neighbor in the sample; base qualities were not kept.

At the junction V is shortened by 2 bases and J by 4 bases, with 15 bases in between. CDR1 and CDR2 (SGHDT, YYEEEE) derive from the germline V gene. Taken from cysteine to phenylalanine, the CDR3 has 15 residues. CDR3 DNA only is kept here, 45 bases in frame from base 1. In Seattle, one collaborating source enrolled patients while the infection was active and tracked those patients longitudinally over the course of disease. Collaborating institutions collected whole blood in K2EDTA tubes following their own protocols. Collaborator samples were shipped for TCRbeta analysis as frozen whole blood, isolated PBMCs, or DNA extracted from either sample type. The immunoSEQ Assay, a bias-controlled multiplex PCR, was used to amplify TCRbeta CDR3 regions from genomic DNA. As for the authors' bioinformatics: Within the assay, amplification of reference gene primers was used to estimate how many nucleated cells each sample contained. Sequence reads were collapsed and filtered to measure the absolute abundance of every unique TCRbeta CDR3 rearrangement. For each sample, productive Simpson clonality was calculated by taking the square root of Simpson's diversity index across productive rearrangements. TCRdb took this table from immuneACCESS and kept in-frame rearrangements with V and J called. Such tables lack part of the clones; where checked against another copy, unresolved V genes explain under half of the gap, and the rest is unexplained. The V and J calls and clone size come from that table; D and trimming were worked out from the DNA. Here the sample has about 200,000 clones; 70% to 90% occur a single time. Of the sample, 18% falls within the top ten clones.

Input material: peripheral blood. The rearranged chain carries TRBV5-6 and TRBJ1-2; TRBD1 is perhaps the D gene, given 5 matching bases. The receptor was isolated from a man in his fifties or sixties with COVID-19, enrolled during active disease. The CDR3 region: CASSFLTESSYGYTF. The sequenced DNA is TGTGCCAGCAGCTTCCTGACAGAGAGTTCCTATGGCTACACCTTC.